These T cell receptor beta chains were read from a single sample in a study of blood T cell repertoires in COVID-19. This table comes from immunoSEQ multiplex PCR, and its TCRdb copy is limited to in-frame clones, with some not included. The sample carries roughly 84,000 clones, about 85% recorded once. Sample: peripheral blood. All receptors come from a man older than 75 with active or convalescent COVID-19. Each CDR3 is given with its conserved first and last residue. Each record gives: CDR3 length, V gene, clone size, J gene, D gene, CDR3 DNA, CDR3 protein. A D gene is named only where the DNA matches it firmly. Expanded clones get a size class; other rows say once, few or many, or leave the size out.

>16|TRBV19|-|TRBJ2-5|TRBD2
TGTGCCAGTAGTATGGGGACTAGCGGGAGGGCAGAGACCCAGTACTTC
CASSMGTSGRAETQYF
>15|TRBV5-1|-|TRBJ2-1|TRBD2
TGCGCCAGCAGCTTGGGACTAGCGGCCTACAATGAGCAGTTCTTC
CASSLGLAAYNEQFF
>16|TRBV24-1|-|TRBJ2-5|TRBD1
TGTGCCACCAGTGGCAACCGGGACAGGGTGCGGGAGACCCAGTACTTC
CATSGNRDRVRETQYF
>14|TRBV27|-|TRBJ2-5|TRBD2
TGTGCCAGCAGCCGACTAGCGGGGGGAGAGACCCAGTACTTC
CASSRLAGGETQYF
>14|TRBV15|-|TRBJ2-5|-
TGTGCCACCTCCGGGCGGGTCCGGGGAGAGACCCAGTACTTC
CATSGRVRGETQYF
>14|TRBV29-1|-|TRBJ1-4|TRBD1
TGCAGCGCCAGAACAGGGGGGTCTAATGAAAAACTGTTTTTT
CSARTGGSNEKLFF
>17|TRBV7-2|few|TRBJ1-3|-
TGTGCCAGCAGCTTAGATAGGCCAGGCCGGTCTGGAAACACCATATATTTT
CASSLDRPGRSGNTIYF
>16|TRBV24-1|-|TRBJ2-1|TRBD1
TGTGCCACCAGTGACCCGGACAGGGGTTCCTACAATGAGCAGTTCTTC
CATSDPDRGSYNEQFF
>18|TRBV4-1|few|TRBJ1-5|TRBD1
TGCGCCAGCAGCCAATCAGTTCCTCGGACAGGGGGCAATCAGCCCCAGCATTTT
CASSQSVPRTGGNQPQHF
>13|TRBV6-4|once|TRBJ2-2|-
TGTGCCAGCAGTGTTGAAGACTCTGGGGAGCTGTTTTTT
CASSVEDSGELFF
>12|TRBV11-3|-|TRBJ2-1|-
TGTGCCAGCAATCAGGGAGGCAATGAGCAGTTCTTC
CASNQGGNEQFF
>15|TRBV5-1|-|TRBJ2-2|-
TGCGCCAGCAGCGTAGATTGGGGCGTAGGCGGGGAGCTGTTTTTT
CASSVDWGVGGELFF
>14|TRBV7-7|once|TRBJ2-1|-
TGTGCCAGCAGCTTGGGGACTGCGCGGAATGAGCAGTTCTTC
CASSLGTARNEQFF
>17|TRBV6-1|-|TRBJ2-1|TRBD2
TGTGCCAGCAGTGAAGCCCTCGGGACTACTAACAATGGTGAGCAGTTCTTC
CASSEALGTTNNGEQFF
>13|TRBV30|-|TRBJ1-1|TRBD1
TGTGCCTGGAGCAGACAGGGAGACACTGAAGCTTTCTTT
CAWSRQGDTEAFF
>16|TRBV11-2|once|TRBJ2-6|-
TGTGCCAGCAGCACACACAGATTCTCTGGGGCCAACGTCCTGACTTTC
CASSTHRFSGANVLTF
>16|TRBV7-9|-|TRBJ2-4|-
TGTGCCAGCAGCTTAGCCGGGGGTCTAGCCAAAAACATTCAGTACTTC
CASSLAGGLAKNIQYF
>15|TRBV2|few|TRBJ1-2|-
TGTGCCAGCACTCCCTACCGGGACACATGGGGAGGCTACACCTTC
CASTPYRDTWGGYTF
>13|TRBV7-8|-|TRBJ2-5|TRBD1
TGTGCCAGCAGCCGTGACAGGGGGGAGACCCAGTACTTC
CASSRDRGETQYF
>18|TRBV3-1/TRBV3-2|-|TRBJ2-6|TRBD2
TGTGCCAGCAGCCAAGATGTCGGGAGCGGGGTTGGGGCCAACGTCCTGACTTTC
CASSQDVGSGVGANVLTF
>14|TRBV7-9|-|TRBJ2-3|TRBD2
TGTGCCAGCAGCTTTCGGGGGGAGTCAGATACGCAGTATTTT
CASSFRGESDTQYF
>16|TRBV3-1/TRBV3-2|-|TRBJ2-2|TRBD2
TGTGCCAGCAGCCAACTAGCGGCCTTAAACACCGGGGAGCTGTTTTTT
CASSQLAALNTGELFF
>12|TRBV29-1|-|TRBJ2-3|-
TGCAGCGTGGCGGACAGCCCAGATACGCAGTATTTT
CSVADSPDTQYF
>16|TRBV6-1|-|TRBJ1-5|-
TGTGCCAGCAGTGAATTTAGCAGCCCTAGCAATCAGCCCCAGCATTTT
CASSEFSSPSNQPQHF
>16|TRBV5-1|-|TRBJ2-6|-
TGCGCCAGCAGCTCCGGGATGGCCTCTGGGGCCAACGTCCTGACTTTC
CASSSGMASGANVLTF
>17|TRBV18|-|TRBJ2-3|TRBD2
TGTGCCAGCTCACCACCCGGGACTAGCGGGACCGCGGGTACGCAGTATTTT
CASSPPGTSGTAGTQYF
>15|TRBV28|-|TRBJ1-5|-
TGTGCCAGCAGTGGGGCGGGGAGCAGCAATCAGCCCCAGCATTTT
CASSGAGSSNQPQHF
>16|TRBV11-1|-|TRBJ2-1|-
TGTGCCAGCAGCTTACCCGGTATATCCTCCTACAATGAGCAGTTCTTC
CASSLPGISSYNEQFF
>15|TRBV7-6|-|TRBJ2-1|-
TGTGCCAGCAGCTTAGGGCGGGGAGTTTACAATGAGCAGTTCTTC
CASSLGRGVYNEQFF
>16|TRBV18|few|TRBJ2-3|TRBD1
TGTGCCAGCTCATCGTACAGGGGGCCGGGCACAGATACGCAGTATTTT
CASSSYRGPGTDTQYF
>17|TRBV19|-|TRBJ1-6|-
TGTGCCAGTAGTTATAATCGTTTCACATTGTGGAATTCACCCCTCCACTTT
CASSYNRFTLWNSPLHF
>17|TRBV28|-|TRBJ1-4|TRBD1
TGTGCCAGCAGAAATCCGGGACAGGCCTTGAGGAGTGAAAAACTGTTTTTT
CASRNPGQALRSEKLFF
>15|TRBV2|-|TRBJ1-2|TRBD1
TGTGCCAGCAGTGAAACCACAGGGGGTAACTATGGCTACACCTTC
CASSETTGGNYGYTF
>15|TRBV10-2|-|TRBJ1-3|-
-
CASSDFRGSENTIYF
>14|TRBV15|-|TRBJ1-2|-
TGTGCCACCAGCAGAGATATAGAAGCCCATGGCTACACCTTC
CATSRDIEAHGYTF
>17|TRBV7-2|-|TRBJ1-1|TRBD1
TGTGCCAGCAGCTCGAGAGTACAGGGGCGAAGGGGCACTGAAGCTTTCTTT
CASSSRVQGRRGTEAFF
>15|TRBV5-1|-|TRBJ2-3|-
TGCGCCAGCCTCCAGGGTTGGGGAATCACAGATACGCAGTATTTT
CASLQGWGITDTQYF
>16|TRBV5-1|-|TRBJ2-2|-
TGCGCCAGCAGCCCGGCGAGGGTCGGGGACACCGGGGAGCTGTTTTTT
CASSPARVGDTGELFF
>15|TRBV18|-|TRBJ2-5|TRBD2
TGTGCCAGCTCGGGACTAGCGGGAGGGCAAGAGACCCAGTACTTC
CASSGLAGGQETQYF
>12|TRBV9|many|TRBJ1-6|-
TGTGCCAGCAGCGCACAGGGTAGCCTCCTCCACTTT
CASSAQGSLLHF
>15|TRBV5-1|once|TRBJ2-5|TRBD2
TGCGCCAGCAGCTTGCTAGCGGGAGGGCAAGAGACCCAGTACTTC
CASSLLAGGQETQYF